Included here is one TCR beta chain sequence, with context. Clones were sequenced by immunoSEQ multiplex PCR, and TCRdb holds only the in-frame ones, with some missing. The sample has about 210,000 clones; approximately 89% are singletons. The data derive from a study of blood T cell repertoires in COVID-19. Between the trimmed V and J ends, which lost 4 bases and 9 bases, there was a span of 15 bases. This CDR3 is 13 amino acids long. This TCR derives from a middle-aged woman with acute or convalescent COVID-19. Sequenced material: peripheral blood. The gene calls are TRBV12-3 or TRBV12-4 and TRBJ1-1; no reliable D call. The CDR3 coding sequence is TGTGCCAGCAGTTACCGCCGTGGGAGAAAAGCTTTCTTT. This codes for CASSYRRGRKAFF.